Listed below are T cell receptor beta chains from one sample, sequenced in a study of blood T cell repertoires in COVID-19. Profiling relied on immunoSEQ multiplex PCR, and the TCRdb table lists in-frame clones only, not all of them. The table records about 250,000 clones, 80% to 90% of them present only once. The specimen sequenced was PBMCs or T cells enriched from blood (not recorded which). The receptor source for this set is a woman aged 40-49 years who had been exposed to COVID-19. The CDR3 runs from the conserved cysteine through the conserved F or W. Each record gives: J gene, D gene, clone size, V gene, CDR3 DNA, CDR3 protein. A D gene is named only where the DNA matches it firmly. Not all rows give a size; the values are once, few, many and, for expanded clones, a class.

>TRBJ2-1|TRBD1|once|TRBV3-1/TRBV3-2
TGTGCCAGCAGCCCACCGAGGACAGGGGCGAGCAATGAGCAGTTCTTC
CASSPPRTGASNEQFF
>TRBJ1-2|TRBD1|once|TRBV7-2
TGTGCCAGCAGCTTAGACAGGGGCGGACAGGGATCCTATGGCTACACCTTC
CASSLDRGGQGSYGYTF
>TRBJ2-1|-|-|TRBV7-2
TGTGCCAGCAGCAGAAGCGGTTCCTACAATGAGCAGTTCTTC
CASSRSGSYNEQFF
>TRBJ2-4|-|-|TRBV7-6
TGTGCCAGCAGCCCCCAGACGGCACGAGGGAACATTCAGTACTTC
CASSPQTARGNIQYF
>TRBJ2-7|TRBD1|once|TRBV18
TGTGCCAGCTCACCAGGGACAGGGTCTCTAGTCCACGAGCAGTACTTC
CASSPGTGSLVHEQYF
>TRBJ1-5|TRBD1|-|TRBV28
TGTGCCAGCAGGGTTACAGGGGTTAGCAATCAGCCCCAGCATTTT
CASRVTGVSNQPQHF
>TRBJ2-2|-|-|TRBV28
TGTGCCAGCAGTCCCTTGAACACCGGGGAGCTGTTTTTT
CASSPLNTGELFF
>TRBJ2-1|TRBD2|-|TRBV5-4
TGTGCCAGCAGCTTTTTAGCGGGAACCTTCGACAATGAGCAGTTCTTC
CASSFLAGTFDNEQFF
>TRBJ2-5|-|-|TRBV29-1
TGCAGCGTTGTAAGACGCGGGGCCTCCCTGGGGACCCAGTACTTC
CSVVRRGASLGTQYF
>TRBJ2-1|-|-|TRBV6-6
TGTGCCAGCAGCCCCTTTGACAATGAGCAGTTCTTC
CASSPFDNEQFF
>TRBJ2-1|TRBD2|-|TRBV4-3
TGCGCCAGCAGCCAAAGGGCGGGACTAGCGGGAGGGCCGGCGGGAAATGAGCAGTTCTTC
CASSQRAGLAGGPAGNEQFF
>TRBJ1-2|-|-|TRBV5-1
TGTGCCAGCAGCTCCCAACCCCAGGGTAGTCAACCCGGCTACACCTTC
CASSSQPQGSQPGYTF